This T cell receptor (beta chain) stems from a study of OX40 agonist ivuxolimab in advanced cancers. Study background: In this cohort, patients received ivuxolimab, an agonistic anti-OX40 (CD134) antibody.

This table comes from immunoSEQ multiplex PCR, and its TCRdb copy is limited to in-frame clones, with some not included. The data show roughly 75,000 clones, 80% to 90% seen once. This CDR3 has 14 residues. In germline, CDR1 is SQVTM, CDR2 ANQGSEA. In the case of this clone: The antigen is not known.

Notes on the study in general: Also showing low normalized T-cell clonal expansion were some of the nonresponders. Averaged across samples, CD8+ T cells carried more expanded clones than CD4+ did. Antigen specificity was not determined for the expanded peripheral T cells.

Sample: CD4+ or CD8+ T cells sorted from blood, taken in a trial of the OX40 agonist ivuxolimab. This rearrangement joins TRBV29-1 to TRBJ2-3, with TRBD2 matching over 13 bases. This TCR was recovered from an adult with an advanced solid tumor such as melanoma, head and neck, liver or kidney cancer. CDR3 DNA: TGCAGTTCAAAGAGGGGACTAGCGGGGGATACGCAGTATTTT. This translates into CSSKRGLAGDTQYF.